This is a list of T cell receptor beta chains from one sample in a study of blood T cell repertoires in COVID-19. TCRdb's copy holds only in-frame clones and misses some; the assay was immunoSEQ multiplex PCR. The profile shows 70,000 to 90,000 clones, around four fifths of them singletons. The sample comprised peripheral blood. The source is a man in his 70s with acute or convalescent COVID-19. CDR3s include the opening cysteine and the closing phenylalanine or tryptophan. D genes are given only for firm matches. Only some rows state a clone size, as once, few, many or a class for expanded clones.

d_call: -
cdr3_length: 15
v_call: TRBV19
j_call: TRBJ1-3
clone_size: -
cdr3_nt: TGTGCCAGTAGTGCCCCTGGTAGGGGTGGAAACACCATATATTTT
cdr3_aa: CASSAPGRGGNTIYF

d_call: -
cdr3_length: 14
v_call: TRBV13
j_call: TRBJ2-5
clone_size: -
cdr3_nt: TGTGCCAGCAGCTTACGGGGGGCTGTGGAGACCCAGTACTTC
cdr3_aa: CASSLRGAVETQYF

d_call: -
cdr3_length: 14
v_call: TRBV5-1
j_call: TRBJ1-1
clone_size: once
cdr3_nt: TGCGCCAGCAGCCCGCAGGCGTGGGACACTGAAGCTTTCTTT
cdr3_aa: CASSPQAWDTEAFF

d_call: -
cdr3_length: 15
v_call: TRBV11-2
j_call: TRBJ1-6
clone_size: -
cdr3_nt: TGTGCCAGCAGCCCGGAACAGGGCAGGAATTCACCCCTCCACTTT
cdr3_aa: CASSPEQGRNSPLHF

d_call: -
cdr3_length: 11
v_call: TRBV2
j_call: TRBJ1-2
clone_size: -
cdr3_nt: TGTGCCAGCAGTGAAGGATTTTGGCCCACCTTC
cdr3_aa: CASSEGFWPTF

d_call: -
cdr3_length: 15
v_call: TRBV25-1
j_call: TRBJ1-5
clone_size: few
cdr3_nt: TGTGCCAGCAGTGAAGAGGGGGTACGGAATCAGCCCCAGCATTTT
cdr3_aa: CASSEEGVRNQPQHF

d_call: TRBD2
cdr3_length: 19
v_call: TRBV4-2
j_call: TRBJ2-2
clone_size: -
cdr3_nt: TGTGCCAGCAGCCAAGGGCTAGCGGGGGCGACAGCGAACACCGGGGAGCTGTTTTTT
cdr3_aa: CASSQGLAGATANTGELFF

d_call: TRBD1
cdr3_length: 16
v_call: TRBV7-8
j_call: TRBJ2-1
clone_size: -
cdr3_nt: TGTGCCAGCAGCACGCGGACAGGGGGAAGGGACAATGAGCAGTTCTTC
cdr3_aa: CASSTRTGGRDNEQFF

d_call: TRBD2
cdr3_length: 15
v_call: TRBV29-1
j_call: TRBJ2-3
clone_size: -
cdr3_nt: TGCAGCGTTGAAATTCTAGCGGGACGGACAGATACGCAGTATTTT
cdr3_aa: CSVEILAGRTDTQYF

d_call: -
cdr3_length: 13
v_call: TRBV29-1
j_call: TRBJ1-1
clone_size: -
cdr3_nt: TGCAGCGCCCGGACAGCCCCGAACACTGAAGCTTTCTTT
cdr3_aa: CSARTAPNTEAFF

d_call: -
cdr3_length: 11
v_call: TRBV6-5
j_call: TRBJ1-2
clone_size: -
cdr3_nt: TGTGCCAGCAGTTCAGGGAATGGCTACACCTTC
cdr3_aa: CASSSGNGYTF

d_call: TRBD1
cdr3_length: 14
v_call: TRBV19
j_call: TRBJ1-5
clone_size: -
cdr3_nt: TGTGCCAGTACGTTGGGACAGGGACCTCAGCCCCAGCATTTT
cdr3_aa: CASTLGQGPQPQHF

d_call: -
cdr3_length: 12
v_call: TRBV5-1
j_call: TRBJ1-2
clone_size: -
cdr3_nt: TGCGCCAGCAGCGGGCAGGGGCCGGGCTACACCTTC
cdr3_aa: CASSGQGPGYTF

d_call: -
cdr3_length: 16
v_call: TRBV7-8
j_call: TRBJ2-1
clone_size: -
cdr3_nt: TGTGCCAGCAGCCTACGGGGTCCAGGCGGCGGCTATGAGCAGTTCTTC
cdr3_aa: CASSLRGPGGGYEQFF

d_call: TRBD1
cdr3_length: 15
v_call: TRBV7-7
j_call: TRBJ2-7
clone_size: -
cdr3_nt: TGTGCCAGCAGCCTCGGGACAGGGCCCTCCTACGAGCAGTACTTC
cdr3_aa: CASSLGTGPSYEQYF

d_call: TRBD1
cdr3_length: 16
v_call: TRBV10-3
j_call: TRBJ1-2
clone_size: once
cdr3_nt: TGTGCCATCAGTCAGGACAGGATGTCTTATAACTATGGCTACACCTTC
cdr3_aa: CAISQDRMSYNYGYTF

d_call: -
cdr3_length: 11
v_call: TRBV2
j_call: TRBJ2-3
clone_size: -
cdr3_nt: TGTGCCAGCAGTGTCGAGGCTACGCAGTATTTT
cdr3_aa: CASSVEATQYF

d_call: -
cdr3_length: 13
v_call: TRBV5-1
j_call: TRBJ2-4
clone_size: -
cdr3_nt: TGCGCCAGCAGCTTGTCTAGGGAGAACATTCAGTACTTC
cdr3_aa: CASSLSRENIQYF

d_call: -
cdr3_length: 15
v_call: TRBV5-6
j_call: TRBJ1-2
clone_size: -
cdr3_nt: TGTGCCAGCAGCTCAACGGGACTGTCGATCTATGGCTACACCTTC
cdr3_aa: CASSSTGLSIYGYTF

d_call: -
cdr3_length: 16
v_call: TRBV2
j_call: TRBJ2-1
clone_size: -
cdr3_nt: TGTGCCAGCAACTCCCCAGGGCATAGCTCCTACAATGAGCAGTTCTTC
cdr3_aa: CASNSPGHSSYNEQFF

d_call: -
cdr3_length: 14
v_call: TRBV18
j_call: TRBJ2-2
clone_size: -
cdr3_nt: TGTGCCAGCTCAGGCGGAGGTGTCGGCGGGGAGCTGTTTTTT
cdr3_aa: CASSGGGVGGELFF

d_call: -
cdr3_length: 12
v_call: TRBV10-2
j_call: TRBJ1-2
clone_size: -
cdr3_nt: TGCGCCAGCACCGACGGGGGGGATGGCTACACCTTC
cdr3_aa: CASTDGGDGYTF